This section outlines one T cell receptor beta chain sequence together with its context. This entry belongs to a study of blood T cell repertoires in COVID-19. For the study at large: Italy, Spain and the United States were the sources of the convalescent and acute COVID-19 samples. PBMCs, B-cell-depleted T cells, or T cells were the source of the cDNA or gDNA that made up the material.

The CDR3 sequence is 14 residues long. CDR1 MNHEY and CDR2 SVGEGT come from the germline V gene. V was pared by 1 base and J by 4 bases, with 3 bases of the junction left unmatched. Original handling: Cell counts per sample came from amplifying reference gene primers. Here immunoSEQ multiplex PCR was the method, and the copy in TCRdb shows in-frame clones only, minus some. The V and J calls and clone size come from that table; D and trimming were worked out from the DNA. The sample contains 200,000 to 250,000 clones, about 85% of which appear only once. What was sequenced was peripheral blood. The clonotype was recovered from an elderly woman with active or convalescent COVID-19. The V gene is TRBV6-2 or TRBV6-3, the J gene TRBJ1-1, with 7 nucleotides matching TRBD1. CDR3 protein: CASSYFRQGTEAFF. CDR3 nucleotides: TGTGCCAGCAGTTACTTTCGACAGGGCACTGAAGCTTTCTTT.